Sequencing of this T cell receptor (beta chain) was carried out in a study of circulating CD8 cells and anti-PD-1 response in melanoma. Sample share makes this clonotype medium-sized. The target antigen is unknown. A junction boundary mismatches the germline segment, possibly from a read error. The CDR3 runs 15 residues. CDR1 SNHLY and CDR2 FYNNEI come from the germline V gene. TCR libraries were prepared from approximately 15 ng of total RNA with the QIAseq Immune Repertoire TCR panel. MiXCR was run by TCRdb on the reads, yielding one entry per CDR3 protein. The sample has 390 or so distinct CDR3 sequences; 5.4% are singletons. Study-wide points: Peptide assays on expanded sorted subsets replaced tumor-based reactivity testing.

Four subsets defined by PD-1 and/or TIGIT were sorted from live CD3+CD8+TCRalphabeta+ cells. This chain connects TRBV2 to TRBJ2-7, with a weak D call TRBD2 (5 bases). The source was CD8+ T cells from PBMCs, collected at baseline or after one month of anti-PD-1 therapy (not recorded which). The source of this sequence is a human donor with melanoma. CDR3 sequence (DNA): TGTGCCAGCAGTGAGGAGGTCAGCCTCAACTACGAGCAGTATTTC. Residues: CASSEEVSLNYEQYF. Full variable domain (missing parts from reference TRBV2 and TRBJ2-7): EPEVTQTPSHQVTQMGQEVILRCVPISNHLYFYWYRQILGQKVEFLVSFYNNEISEKSEIFDDQFSVERPDGSNFTLKIRSTKLEDSAMYFCASSEEVSLNYEQYFGPGTRLTVT.